This T cell receptor beta chain came from a study of T cells in Graves' hyperthyroidism and ophthalmopathy. Subjects with ophthalmopathy showed a Clinical Activity Score no lower than 3, a NOSPECS grade no lower than 4, and a duration shorter than 3 months. TCR beta CDR3 sequences were amplified from RNA transcripts. Using the HTBI primer set, a first-round RT-PCR was run on the TCR CDR3. TCRdb re-called the multiplex PCR reads through MiXCR, storing one row per CDR3 protein. The sample yields a few hundred thousand distinct CDR3 sequences, approximately 17% seen once. A remark on this clonotype: What it binds is unknown.

Whole-study findings and limits: Blood also held most thyroid clonotypes expanded beyond 0.001.

Sequenced material: blood. The sequence derives from a man aged 18 to 30 with Graves' ophthalmopathy.

The DNA for the CDR3 is TGTGCCAGCAGTTTATCTGGGGGGACAGTTTCACCCCTCCACTTT. As protein: CASSLSGGTVSPLHF. V usage is TRBV28 and J usage is TRBJ1-6, with TRBD1 matching 7 bases. The CDR3 is made up of 15 amino acids. V lost 1 base to trimming and J lost 9 bases; unmatched junction nucleotides: 6. Germline values: CDR1 MDHEN, CDR2 SYDVKM.